One T cell receptor (beta chain) is described in this entry. Trimming at V came to 4 bases and at J to 2 bases, leaving 4 bases not matched to a gene. This CDR3 is built from 14 residues. Germline CDR1 is SGHKS and CDR2 is YYEKEE (reference sequence). These data are taken from a study of blood T cell repertoires in COVID-19. Whole-study context: Sample material is recorded as cDNA or gDNA derived from T cells, B-cell-depleted T cells, or PBMCs.

Assay used: immunoSEQ multiplex PCR; TCRdb lists only in-frame clones, some missing. The top ten clones hold roughly 20% of a sample with about 83,000 clones, roughly 86% of them seen once. Sequences were obtained from peripheral blood. The source of this sequence is a woman over 75 in a cohort sampled during active or convalescent COVID-19. This sequence joins TRBV5-5 and TRBJ1-2; 8 nucleotides align to TRBD1. As DNA, the CDR3 is TGTGCCAGCAGCCTGGACAGGGACAACTATGGCTACACCTTC. Its translation is CASSLDRDNYGYTF.